What follows are 13 T cell receptor beta chains derived from one specimen sequenced in a study of PD-L1 blockade in urothelial cancer. Time point meaning: peripheral blood 6 weeks after treatment start. TCRdb keeps only in-frame clones here, not all; method: immunoSEQ multiplex PCR. The sample carries tens of thousands of clones, roughly 80% recorded once. Sequenced here: PBMCs, sampled around atezolizumab (anti-PD-L1) treatment. The receptor source for this set is a man between 70 and 80 years old with urothelial cancer.

The CDR3 protein is CASSTFGPAKNIQYF. CDR3 in DNA: TGTGCCAGCAGTACCTTCGGTCCAGCCAAAAACATTCAGTACTTC. This chain connects TRBV28 to TRBJ2-4; D unclear. The V gene's germline CDR1 is MDHEN and CDR2 SYDVKM. This CDR3 has 15 residues. Trimming pared 5 bases from V and 0 bases from J, leaving 11 bases between.

The rearrangement uses TRBV5-1 and TRBJ2-7, with TRBD2 matching 9 bases. Germline-derived CDR1 and CDR2 are SGHRS and YFSETQ. Unmatched junction bases numbered 11, after V lost 2 bases and J lost 5 bases. CDR3 size: 16 residues. CDR3 residues: CASSLLAGGTINEQYF. In nucleotides, the CDR3 is TGCGCCAGCAGCTTATTGGCGGGAGGGACCATCAACGAGCAGTACTTC.

The chain joins TRBV5-1 to TRBJ2-5; 7 positions agree with TRBD1. Trimming removed 3 bases from V and 5 bases from J; junction bases left unmatched: 10. The CDR3 runs 15 residues. Germline V CDR1 and CDR2: SGHRS, YFSETQ. CDR3 loop: CASSSLTGAGETQYF. The CDR3, as DNA: TGCGCCAGCAGCTCACTAACAGGGGCCGGGGAGACCCAGTACTTC.

The V call is TRBV7-9, the J call TRBJ1-2; D is unclear. Per germline, CDR1 SEHNR and CDR2 FQNEAQ (reference sequence). The CDR3 totals 17 residues. V dropped 6 bases and J dropped 0 bases, with 20 bases sitting between them. Here the CDR3 reads CASRFPPGLRANYGYTF. The CDR3 DNA is TGTGCCAGCAGGTTTCCACCTGGACTTCGAGCTAACTATGGCTACACCTTC. The variable domain in full, with the rest retrieved from reference TRBV7-9 and TRBJ1-2, is DTGVSQNPRHKITKRGQNVTFRCDPISEHNRLYWYRQTLGQGPEFLTYFQNEAQLEKSRLLSDRFSAERPKGSFSTLEIQRTEQGDSAMYLCASRFPPGLRANYGYTFGSGTRLTVV.

The chain joins TRBV5-4 to TRBJ2-7; maybe TRBD1 (6 bases). The CDR3 has 15 residues. V lost 3 bases to trimming and J lost 4 bases, with 17 bases between them. Germline values: CDR1 SGHNT, CDR2 YYREEE (reference sequence). CDR3 protein: CASSSRQEKPYEQYF. In nucleotides, the CDR3 is TGTGCCAGCAGCTCAAGACAGGAGAAACCTTACGAGCAGTACTTC.

This clone was counted many times. The V call is TRBV2, the J call TRBJ2-7; D is unclear. The V gene lost 5 bases and the J gene lost 0 bases, with 11 bases spanning the gap. The CDR3 consists of 14 residues. Germline loops: CDR1 SNHLY, CDR2 FYNNEI. This chain's CDR3 is CASSLQMSSYEQYF. The CDR3 region has the DNA TGTGCCAGCAGTTTACAGATGAGCTCCTACGAGCAGTACTTC.

V gene TRBV5-4 combines with J gene TRBJ2-7, with 8 bases aligning to TRBD2. Unmatched junction bases numbered 10, after V lost 6 bases and J lost 2 bases. Germline CDR1 SGHNT, CDR2 YYREEE (reference sequence). This CDR3 has 15 amino acids. The CDR3 region has the DNA TGTGCCAGCACCACCCGGGGGGGTCCCACCTACGAGCAGTACTTC. It yields the protein CASTTRGGPTYEQYF.

The V call is TRBV6-6, the J call TRBJ2-6; no firm D call. V was shortened by 6 bases and J by 0 bases, with 12 bases between the two germline ends. This CDR3 region has 16 residues. Germline V CDR1 and CDR2: MNHNY, SVGAGI (reference sequence). This CDR3 is CASSLKSSSGANVLTF. The CDR3, as DNA: TGTGCCAGCAGCTTAAAGAGCTCCTCTGGGGCCAACGTCCTGACTTTC.

This chain joins TRBV19 and TRBJ2-3, with 11 bases aligning to TRBD2. The ends lost 0 bases at V and 4 bases at J; junction bases unmatched: 9. Germline V lookup: CDR1 LNHDA, CDR2 SQIVND (reference sequence). This CDR3 is built from 18 residues. DNA for the CDR3: TGTGCCAGTAGTATAGATCCCCCAACTAGCGGGAGAGCAGATACGCAGTATTTT. Amino acids: CASSIDPPTSGRADTQYF.

As regards this clone: Other DNA sequences in this specimen translate into the identical CDR3. This chain connects TRBV5-4 to TRBJ1-2, with 9 bases that match TRBD1. CDR3 length: 15 residues. The ends lost 4 bases at V and 1 base at J; junction bases unmatched: 5. The germline V gene encodes CDR1 SGHNT and CDR2 YYREEE (reference sequence). CDR3 sequence reads: CASSPRQGVNYGYTF. Written as DNA, the CDR3 is TGTGCCAGCAGCCCCCGACAGGGGGTTAACTATGGCTACACCTTC.

This sequence joins TRBV11-1 and TRBJ2-7, with 10 bases that match TRBD1. V shed 2 bases, J shed 2 bases, and the junction held 3 bases outside the gene matches. The CDR3 sequence is 15 residues long. Germline lookup yields CDR1 SGHAT and CDR2 FQDESV (reference sequence). This chain's CDR3 is CASSLRTGGPYEQYF. The CDR3 DNA sequence: TGTGCCAGCAGCTTAAGGACAGGGGGACCCTACGAGCAGTACTTC.

V gene TRBV7-9 combines with J gene TRBJ2-7; 7 bases agree with TRBD1. Germline CDR1 SEHNR, CDR2 FQNEAQ (reference sequence). The CDR3 is 14 residues long. The V gene end was trimmed by 5 bases and the J gene end by 3 bases; junction bases not matched to a gene: 7. The CDR3 DNA follows: TGTGCCAGCAGCGGAACGGGACAGATCTACGAGCAGTACTTC. This sequence encodes CASSGTGQIYEQYF.

This clone was recorded once. The chain couples TRBV9 to TRBJ2-2, with 8 bases fitting TRBD1. The CDR3 length is 15 residues. The trim removed 0 bases at V and 4 bases at J, leaving 2 bases unmatched. Germline loops: CDR1 SGDLS, CDR2 YYNGEE. CDR3 sequence reads: CASSVAGGGTGELFF. The CDR3 nucleotides read TGTGCCAGCAGCGTAGCAGGGGGCGGCACCGGGGAGCTGTTTTTT. The full variable domain, its missing parts supplied by reference TRBV9 and TRBJ2-2, is DSGVTQTPKHLITATGQRVTLRCSPRSGDLSVYWYQQSLDQGLQFLIQYYNGEERAKGNILERFSAQQFPDLHSELNLSSLELGDSALYFCASSVAGGGTGELFFGEGSRLTVL.